This T cell receptor (beta chain) stems from a study of Ad26.COV2.S vaccination and SARS-CoV-2 variants. The CDR3 extends over 14 amino acids. Germline V gene data show CDR1 as SEHNR and CDR2 as FQNEAQ (reference sequence). V was clipped by 7 bases and J by 0 bases, with 10 bases between them. Sequencing was performed with immunoSEQ multiplex PCR; in TCRdb, only in-frame clones are kept and a portion is missing. The sample contains 300,000 to 350,000 clones, around four fifths of which appear only once. As for treatment: 15 to 20 received Ad26.COV2.S at low or high dose, single or two shots; five or six received placebo; per-sample allocation not given. Collection of the samples took place on day 63 after the first injection of vaccine or placebo.

This sequence joins TRBV7-9 and TRBJ1-5, with D perhaps matching TRBD1 (5 bases). This clonotype was obtained from a person aged 18 to 65 who received the Ad26.COV2.S COVID-19 vaccine or a placebo. The sample in question was peripheral blood, obtained in a trial of Ad26.COV2.S vaccine versus placebo. The CDR3 spells CASMGGNSNQPQHF. The CDR3 DNA sequence: TGTGCCAGCATGGGGGGAAATAGCAATCAGCCCCAGCATTTT.